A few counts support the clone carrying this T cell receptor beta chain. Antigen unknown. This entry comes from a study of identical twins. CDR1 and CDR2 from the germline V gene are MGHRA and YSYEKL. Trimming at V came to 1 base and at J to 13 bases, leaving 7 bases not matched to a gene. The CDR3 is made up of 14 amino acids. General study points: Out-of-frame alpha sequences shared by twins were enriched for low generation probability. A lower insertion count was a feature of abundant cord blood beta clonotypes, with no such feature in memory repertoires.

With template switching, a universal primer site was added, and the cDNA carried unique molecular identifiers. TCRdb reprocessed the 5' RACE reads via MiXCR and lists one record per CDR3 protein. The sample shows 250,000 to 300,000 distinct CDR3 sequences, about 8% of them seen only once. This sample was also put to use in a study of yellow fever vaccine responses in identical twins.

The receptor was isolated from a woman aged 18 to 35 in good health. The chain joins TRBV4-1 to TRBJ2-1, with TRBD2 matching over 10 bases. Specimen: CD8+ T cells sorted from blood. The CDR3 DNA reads TGCGCCAGCAGCCAAGCTAATCTAGCGGGAGATCAGTTCTTC. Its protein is CASSQANLAGDQFF.